This TCR beta chain stems from a study of blood T cell repertoires in COVID-19 (TCRdb year 2020). A note on the overall study: Collaborator samples came from the United States, Italy and Spain and covered acute and convalescent phases of COVID-19. The material from the prospective study consisted of cDNA or gDNA derived from T cells, B-cell-depleted T cells, or PBMCs. Deeply sampled blood TCRbeta repertoires from subjects exposed to, actively infected with, or recovered from COVID-19 were included in the dataset. The repertoires were released in a freely available public database meant as a resource for research on the immune response to SARS-CoV-2. The samples were drawn from the first 160 participants of the ongoing ImmuneRACE study and from some 1,300 subjects provided by 6 global collaborators. Nearly every sample came with metadata listing a de-identified subject ID, COVID-19 status, age in years and sex. Where HLA class I and class II types were available, the types were taken from metadata supplied by the sample provider, not from assay-based typing. Overall study outcomes, separate from this receptor: The quantity of clinical and demographic metadata differed by source and by participant and was supplied without curation.

The immunoSEQ Assay, a bias-controlled multiplex PCR, was used to amplify TCRbeta CDR3 regions from genomic DNA. The paper's data handling went like this. The number of nucleated cells in each sample was estimated by amplification of reference gene primers within the assay. To quantify the absolute abundance of each unique TCRbeta CDR3 rearrangement, sequence reads were collapsed and filtered. For each sample, productive Simpson clonality was calculated as the square root of Simpson's diversity index across productive rearrangements. Not all clones reach the TCRdb copy of this immuneACCESS table, which keeps in-frame sequences only. Checked studies attribute under half of the gap to unresolved V genes and leave the rest unexplained. That table is the source of V, J and clone size, and D and trimming were worked out from the DNA. The sample includes 230,000 or so clones, with roughly 84% observed a single time. Jointly, the top ten make up approximately 2% of the sample.

Reading the germline V gene (reference sequence) gives CDR1 LNHDA and CDR2 SQIVND. V ends up 7 bases short and J 6 bases short, with an unmatched junction base count of 15. From its cysteine to its phenylalanine, the CDR3 spans 16 amino acids. Only the CDR3 region is kept as DNA, spanning 48 bases read in frame from base 1. In the case of this clone: Its antigen remains unidentified. There are no base qualities to consult, and no much larger clone falls within one base.

A second Seattle source provided samples from volunteer blood donors who had recovered from COVID-19. Each collaborating institution followed its own protocols to collect whole blood in K2EDTA tubes. For TCRbeta analysis, collaborators shipped samples as frozen whole blood, isolated PBMCs, or DNA extracted from either of those sample types. Sample: peripheral blood. The receptor chain draws on TRBV19 and TRBJ1-1; 9 bases in the junction line up with TRBD1. The TCR comes from a man between 40 and 49 years old who had recovered from COVID-19. The nucleotides read TGTGCCAGTAATCCTCCTCCGGGACAGGGCTATTCTGAAGCTTTCTTT. This gives the protein CASNPPPGQGYSEAFF.